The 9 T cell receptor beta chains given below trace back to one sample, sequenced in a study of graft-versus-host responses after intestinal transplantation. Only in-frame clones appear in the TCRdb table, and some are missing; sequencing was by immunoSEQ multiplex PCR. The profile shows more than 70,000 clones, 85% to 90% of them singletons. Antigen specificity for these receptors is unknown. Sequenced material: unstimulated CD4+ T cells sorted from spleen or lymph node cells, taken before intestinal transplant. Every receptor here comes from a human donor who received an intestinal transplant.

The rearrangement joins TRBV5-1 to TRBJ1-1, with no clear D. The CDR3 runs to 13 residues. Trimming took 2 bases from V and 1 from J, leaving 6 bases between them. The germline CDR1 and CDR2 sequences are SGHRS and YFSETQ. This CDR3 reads CASSFTANTEAFF. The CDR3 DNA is TGCGCCAGCAGCTTTACAGCGAACACTGAAGCTTTCTTT.

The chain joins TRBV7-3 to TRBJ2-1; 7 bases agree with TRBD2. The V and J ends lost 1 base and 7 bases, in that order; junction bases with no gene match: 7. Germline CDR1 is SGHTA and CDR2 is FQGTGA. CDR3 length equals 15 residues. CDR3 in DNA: TGTGCCAGCAGCTTAAGAGGGGACTATTGGAATGAGCAGTTCTTC. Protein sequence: CASSLRGDYWNEQFF. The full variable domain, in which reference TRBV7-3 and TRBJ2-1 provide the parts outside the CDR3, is GAGVSQTPSNKVTEKGKYVELRCDPISGHTALYWYRQSLGQGPEFLIYFQGTGAADDSGLPNDRFFAVRPEGSVSTLKIQRTERGDSAVYLCASSLRGDYWNEQFFGPGTRLTVL.

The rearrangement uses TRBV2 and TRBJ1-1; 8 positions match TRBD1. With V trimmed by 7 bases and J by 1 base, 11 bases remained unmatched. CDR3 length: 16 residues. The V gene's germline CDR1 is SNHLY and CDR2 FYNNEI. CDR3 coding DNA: TGTGCCAGCACCACGGACAGGGTGATGGGGAACACTGAAGCTTTCTTT. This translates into CASTTDRVMGNTEAFF.

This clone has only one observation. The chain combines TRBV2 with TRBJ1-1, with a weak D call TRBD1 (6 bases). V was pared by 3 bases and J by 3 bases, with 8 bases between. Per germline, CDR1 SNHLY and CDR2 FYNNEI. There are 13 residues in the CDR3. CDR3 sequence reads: CASSDEGDTEAFF. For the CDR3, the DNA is TGTGCCAGCAGTGACGAGGGGGACACTGAAGCTTTCTTT.

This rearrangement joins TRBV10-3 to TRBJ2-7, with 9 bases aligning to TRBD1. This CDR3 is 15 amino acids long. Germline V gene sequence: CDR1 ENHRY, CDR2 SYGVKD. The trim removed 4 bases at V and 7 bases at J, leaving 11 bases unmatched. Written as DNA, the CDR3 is TGTGCCATCAGTGTGTCCGGGACAGGGCACGAGGAGCAGTACTTC. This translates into CAISVSGTGHEEQYF.

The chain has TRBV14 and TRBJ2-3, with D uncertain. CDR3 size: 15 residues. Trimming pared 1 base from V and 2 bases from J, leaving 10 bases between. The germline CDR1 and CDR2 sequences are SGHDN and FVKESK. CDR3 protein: CASSQARPSTDTQYF. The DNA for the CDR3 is TGTGCCAGCAGCCAAGCTAGACCGTCCACAGATACGCAGTATTTT.

CDR3: CASSSRGHSTDTQYF. The CDR3 nucleotides read TGCGCCAGCAGCTCGAGGGGGCATAGCACAGATACGCAGTATTTT. This chain connects TRBV5-1 to TRBJ2-3; 7 bases align to TRBD1. Germline CDR1 SGHRS, CDR2 YFSETQ. The CDR3 has 15 amino acids. V was pared by 3 bases and J by 0 bases, with 4 bases of the junction left unmatched.

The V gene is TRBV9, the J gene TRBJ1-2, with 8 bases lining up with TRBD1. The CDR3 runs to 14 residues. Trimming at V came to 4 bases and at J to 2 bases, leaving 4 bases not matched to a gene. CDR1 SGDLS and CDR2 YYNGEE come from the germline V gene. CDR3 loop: CASSSRTGNYGYTF. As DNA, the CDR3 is TGTGCCAGCAGCTCCCGGACAGGGAACTATGGCTACACCTTC.

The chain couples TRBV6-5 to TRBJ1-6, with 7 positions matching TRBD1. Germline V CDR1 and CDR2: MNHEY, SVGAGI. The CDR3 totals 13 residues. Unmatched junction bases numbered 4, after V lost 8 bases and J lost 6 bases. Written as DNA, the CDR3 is TGTGCCAGCCGCCGGGACAGTAATTCACCCCTCCACTTT. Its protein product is CASRRDSNSPLHF.